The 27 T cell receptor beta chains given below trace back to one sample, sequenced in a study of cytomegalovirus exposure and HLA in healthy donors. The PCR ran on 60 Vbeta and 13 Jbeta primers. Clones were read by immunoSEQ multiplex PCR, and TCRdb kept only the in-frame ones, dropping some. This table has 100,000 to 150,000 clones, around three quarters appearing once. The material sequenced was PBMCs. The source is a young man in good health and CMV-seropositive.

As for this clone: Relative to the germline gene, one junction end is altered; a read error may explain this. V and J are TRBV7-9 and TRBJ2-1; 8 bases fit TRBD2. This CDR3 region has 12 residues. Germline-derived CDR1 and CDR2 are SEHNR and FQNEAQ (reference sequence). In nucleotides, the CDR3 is TGTTCCAGCAACCGGGGGGGCGGTGAGCAGTTCTTC. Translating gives CSSNRGGGEQFF.

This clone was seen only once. The CDR3 bases are TGTGCCAGTAGTCCCGGACTAGCGGGGGGGGACACCGGGGAGCTGTTTTTT. Translation: CASSPGLAGGDTGELFF. The rearrangement uses TRBV19 and TRBJ2-2, with 15 bases matching TRBD2. V shed 5 bases, J shed 3 bases, and the junction held 4 bases outside the gene matches. Germline loops: CDR1 LNHDA, CDR2 SQIVND (reference sequence). The CDR3 runs 17 residues.

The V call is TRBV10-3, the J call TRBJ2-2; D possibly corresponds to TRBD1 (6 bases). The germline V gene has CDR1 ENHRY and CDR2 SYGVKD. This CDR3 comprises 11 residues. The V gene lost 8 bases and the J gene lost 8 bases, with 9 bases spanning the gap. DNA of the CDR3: TGTGCCATCTACAGGGCGGGGGAGCTGTTTTTT. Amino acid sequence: CAIYRAGELFF.

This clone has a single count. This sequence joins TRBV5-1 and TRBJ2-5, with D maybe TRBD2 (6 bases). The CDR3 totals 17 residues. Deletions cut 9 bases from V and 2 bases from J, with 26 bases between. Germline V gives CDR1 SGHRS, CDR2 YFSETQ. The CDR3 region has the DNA TGCGCCACCTCCTTCACTAGCCGATGGGAGGAGCAAGAGACCCAGTACTTC. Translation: CATSFTSRWEEQETQYF.

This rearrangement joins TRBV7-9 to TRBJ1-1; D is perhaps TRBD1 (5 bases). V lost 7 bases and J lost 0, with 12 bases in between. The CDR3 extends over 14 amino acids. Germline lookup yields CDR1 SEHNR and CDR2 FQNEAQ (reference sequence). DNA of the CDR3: TGTGCCAGCACCACGGGGGGAGTGAACACTGAAGCTTTCTTT. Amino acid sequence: CASTTGGVNTEAFF.

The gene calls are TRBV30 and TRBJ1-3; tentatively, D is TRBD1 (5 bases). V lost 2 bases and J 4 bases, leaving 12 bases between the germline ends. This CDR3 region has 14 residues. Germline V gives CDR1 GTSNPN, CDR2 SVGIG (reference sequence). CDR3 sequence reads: CAWSKGGVGNTIYF. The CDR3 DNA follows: TGTGCCTGGAGTAAGGGAGGGGTCGGAAACACCATATATTTT.

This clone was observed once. CDR3 nucleotide sequence: TGTGCCAGCCGTGCGGGTTTGAACACTGAAGCTTTCTTT. Residues: CASRAGLNTEAFF. The chain couples TRBV2 to TRBJ1-1; no reliable D call. The germline gives CDR1 SNHLY, CDR2 FYNNEI. The CDR3 consists of 13 residues. The V and J ends lost 8 bases and 0 bases respectively, with 10 bases between them.

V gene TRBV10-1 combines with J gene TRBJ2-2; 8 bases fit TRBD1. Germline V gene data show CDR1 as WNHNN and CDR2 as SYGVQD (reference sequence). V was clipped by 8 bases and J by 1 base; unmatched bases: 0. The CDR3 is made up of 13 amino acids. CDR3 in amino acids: CASGTGNTGELFF. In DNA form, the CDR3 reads TGCGCCAGCGGGACAGGGAACACCGGGGAGCTGTTTTTT.

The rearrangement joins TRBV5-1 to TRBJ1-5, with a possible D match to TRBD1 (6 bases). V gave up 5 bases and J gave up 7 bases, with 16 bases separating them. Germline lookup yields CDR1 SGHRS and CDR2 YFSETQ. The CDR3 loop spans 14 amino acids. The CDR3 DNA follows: TGCGCCAGCAGTTACGGGGGGCGGGAGCAGCCCCAGCATTTT. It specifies CASSYGGREQPQHF.

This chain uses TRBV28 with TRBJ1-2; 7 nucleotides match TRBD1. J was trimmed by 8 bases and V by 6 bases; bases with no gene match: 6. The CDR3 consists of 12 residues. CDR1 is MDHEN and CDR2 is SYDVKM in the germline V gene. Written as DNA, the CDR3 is TGTGCCAGCAGAGTAACAGGGGAGGGCTACACCTTC. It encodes CASRVTGEGYTF.

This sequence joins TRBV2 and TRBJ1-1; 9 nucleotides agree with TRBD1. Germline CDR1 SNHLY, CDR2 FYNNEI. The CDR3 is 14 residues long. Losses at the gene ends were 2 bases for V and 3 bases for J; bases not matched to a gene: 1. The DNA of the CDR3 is TGTGCCAGCAGTGAACGGGACAGGGACACTGAAGCTTTCTTT. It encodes CASSERDRDTEAFF. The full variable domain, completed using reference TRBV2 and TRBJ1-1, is EPEVTQTPSHQVTQMGQEVILRCVPISNHLYFYWYRQILGQKVEFLVSFYNNEISEKSEIFDDQFSVERPDGSNFTLKIRSTKLEDSAMYFCASSERDRDTEAFFGQGTRLTVV.

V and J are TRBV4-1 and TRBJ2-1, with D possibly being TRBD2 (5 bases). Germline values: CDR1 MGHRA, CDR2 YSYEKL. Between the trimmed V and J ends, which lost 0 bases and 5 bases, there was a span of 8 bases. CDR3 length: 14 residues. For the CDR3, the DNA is TGCGCCAGCAGCCAAGATCAGAGGGACAATGAGCAGTTCTTC. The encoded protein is CASSQDQRDNEQFF.

The DNA of the CDR3 is TGTGCCAGCAGTGACCAGAGGGTCCTCGCTAATGAAAAACTGTTTTTT. Encoded protein: CASSDQRVLANEKLFF. V and J are TRBV25-1 and TRBJ1-4; no clear D gene. The CDR3 contains 16 residues. V gave up 3 bases and J gave up 3 bases, with 14 bases separating them. CDR1 and CDR2 (germline): MGHDK, SYGVNS.

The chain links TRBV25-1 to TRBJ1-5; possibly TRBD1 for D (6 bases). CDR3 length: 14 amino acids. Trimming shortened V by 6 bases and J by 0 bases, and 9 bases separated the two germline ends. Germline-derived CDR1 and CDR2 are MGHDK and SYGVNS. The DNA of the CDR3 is TGTGCCAGCAGCACAGGGTATAGCAATCAGCCCCAGCATTTT. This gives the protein CASSTGYSNQPQHF.

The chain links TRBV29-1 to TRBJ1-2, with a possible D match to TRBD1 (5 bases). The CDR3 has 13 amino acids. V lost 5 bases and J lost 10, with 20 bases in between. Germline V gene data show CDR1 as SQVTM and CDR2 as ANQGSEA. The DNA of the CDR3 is TGCAGCGTTAAAAGGTGGGGGGATGATGCCTACACCTTC. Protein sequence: CSVKRWGDDAYTF.

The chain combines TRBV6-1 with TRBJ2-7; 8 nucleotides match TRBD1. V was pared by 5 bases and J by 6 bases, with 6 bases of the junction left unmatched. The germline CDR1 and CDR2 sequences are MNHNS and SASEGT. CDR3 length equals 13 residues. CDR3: CASSSGQGGEQYF. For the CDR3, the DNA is TGTGCCAGCAGTTCCGGACAGGGAGGCGAGCAGTACTTC.

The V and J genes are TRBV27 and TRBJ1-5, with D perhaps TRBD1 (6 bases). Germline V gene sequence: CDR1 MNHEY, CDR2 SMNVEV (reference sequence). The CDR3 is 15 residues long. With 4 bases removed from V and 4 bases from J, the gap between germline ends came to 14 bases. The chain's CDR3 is CASSYVADRNQPQHF. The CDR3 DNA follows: TGTGCCAGCAGTTATGTGGCGGACAGAAATCAGCCCCAGCATTTT.

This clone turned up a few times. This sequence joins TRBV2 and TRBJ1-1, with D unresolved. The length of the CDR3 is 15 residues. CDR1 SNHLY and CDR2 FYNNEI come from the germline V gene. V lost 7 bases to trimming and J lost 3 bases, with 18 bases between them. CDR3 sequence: CASTVGALWDTEAFF. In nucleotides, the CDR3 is TGTGCCAGCACCGTCGGAGCTCTCTGGGACACTGAAGCTTTCTTT.

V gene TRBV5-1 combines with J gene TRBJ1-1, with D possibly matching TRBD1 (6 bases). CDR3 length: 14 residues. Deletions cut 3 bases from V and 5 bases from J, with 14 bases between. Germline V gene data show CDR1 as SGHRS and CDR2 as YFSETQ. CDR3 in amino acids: CASSSQGWSTEAFF. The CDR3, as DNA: TGCGCCAGCAGCTCACAGGGATGGTCGACTGAAGCTTTCTTT.

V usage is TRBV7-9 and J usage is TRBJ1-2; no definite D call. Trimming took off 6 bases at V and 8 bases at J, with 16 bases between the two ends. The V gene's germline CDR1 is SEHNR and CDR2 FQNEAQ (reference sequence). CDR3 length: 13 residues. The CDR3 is CASRAREIGGYTF. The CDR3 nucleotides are TGTGCCAGCAGGGCGAGGGAGATAGGAGGCTACACCTTC. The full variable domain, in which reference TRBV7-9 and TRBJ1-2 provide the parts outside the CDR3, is DTGVSQNPRHKITKRGQNVTFRCDPISEHNRLYWYRQTLGQGPEFLTYFQNEAQLEKSRLLSDRFSAERPKGSFSTLEIQRTEQGDSAMYLCASRAREIGGYTFGSGTRLTVV.

In DNA, the CDR3 is TGTGCCTGGACAGGCCGAGGGTTGGCTGGAAACACCATATATTTT. Amino acids: CAWTGRGLAGNTIYF. The chain is built from TRBV30 and TRBJ1-3; D gene unclear. V dropped 4 bases and J dropped 2 bases, with 15 bases sitting between them. The CDR3 covers 15 residues. The germline V gene has CDR1 GTSNPN and CDR2 SVGIG (reference sequence).

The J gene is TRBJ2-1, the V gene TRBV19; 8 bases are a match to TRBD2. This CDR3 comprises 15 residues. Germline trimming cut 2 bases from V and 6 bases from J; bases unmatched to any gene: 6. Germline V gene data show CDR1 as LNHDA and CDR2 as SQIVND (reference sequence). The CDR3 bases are TGTGCCAGTAGTATAACCGGGACTAGTGTCAATGAGCAGTTCTTC. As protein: CASSITGTSVNEQFF.

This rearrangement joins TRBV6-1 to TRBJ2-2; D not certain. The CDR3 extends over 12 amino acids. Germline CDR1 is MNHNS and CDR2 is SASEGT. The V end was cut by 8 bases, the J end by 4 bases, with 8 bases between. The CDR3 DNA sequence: TGTGCCAGCGTGGCGGCCACCGGGGAGCTGTTTTTT. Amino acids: CASVAATGELFF.

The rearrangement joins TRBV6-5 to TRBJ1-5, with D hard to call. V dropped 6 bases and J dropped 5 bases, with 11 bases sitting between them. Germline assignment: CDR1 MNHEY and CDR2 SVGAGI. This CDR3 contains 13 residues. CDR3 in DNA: TGTGCCAGCAGCGAAGCCAATTATCAGCCCCAGCATTTT. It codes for CASSEANYQPQHF.

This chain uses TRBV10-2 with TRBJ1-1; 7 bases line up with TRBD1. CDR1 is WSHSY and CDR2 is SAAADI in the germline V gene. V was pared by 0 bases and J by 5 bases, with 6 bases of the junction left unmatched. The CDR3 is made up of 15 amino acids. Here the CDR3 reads CASSESWTGVTEAFF. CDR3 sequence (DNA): TGCGCCAGCAGTGAGTCCTGGACAGGAGTGACTGAAGCTTTCTTT.

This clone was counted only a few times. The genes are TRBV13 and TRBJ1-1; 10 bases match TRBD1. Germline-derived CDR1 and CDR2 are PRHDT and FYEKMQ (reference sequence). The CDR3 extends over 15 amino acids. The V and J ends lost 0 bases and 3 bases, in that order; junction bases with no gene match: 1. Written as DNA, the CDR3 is TGTGCCAGCAGCTTAGGGACAGGGGGCGACACTGAAGCTTTCTTT. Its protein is CASSLGTGGDTEAFF.

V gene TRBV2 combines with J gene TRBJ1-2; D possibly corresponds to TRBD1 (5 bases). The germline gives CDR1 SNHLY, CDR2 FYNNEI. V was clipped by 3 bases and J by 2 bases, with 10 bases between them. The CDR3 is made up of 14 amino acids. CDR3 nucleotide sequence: TGTGCCAGCAGTGAGTCAGGGAGGAACTATGGCTACACCTTC. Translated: CASSESGRNYGYTF.